These T cell receptor beta chains were read from a single sample in a study of cytomegalovirus exposure and HLA in healthy donors. The protocol was immunoSEQ multiplex PCR, while the TCRdb copy is restricted to in-frame clones and leaves out a portion. Its clone listing holds 110,000 to 150,000 clones. Sequenced sample: PBMCs. The source is a male donor in good health and CMV-seronegative. Both conserved end residues are part of each CDR3.

v_call,j_call,cdr3_aa
TRBV6-1,TRBJ2-7,CASSGDRLAGSLTYEQYF
TRBV20-1,TRBJ1-5,CSAGGKPQHF
TRBV2,TRBJ1-2,CASKVLGQGNYGYTF
TRBV11-2,TRBJ1-1,CASSWLTGNTEAFF
TRBV2,TRBJ2-1,CASSEGLQSSYNEQFF
TRBV18,TRBJ1-2,CASSSQGGYGYTF
TRBV18,TRBJ1-3,CASSQEDVGNGNTIYF
TRBV27,TRBJ1-1,CASRPTGRATNTEAFF
TRBV29-1,TRBJ1-4,CSALGGGPTNEKLFF
TRBV7-8,TRBJ2-5,CASRFRRTAQETQYF
TRBV19,TRBJ1-4,CASSMLRQDNEKLFF
TRBV5-1,TRBJ1-4,CASRTAPTNEKLFF
TRBV7-6,TRBJ2-7,CASSLAEMDRGLEQYF
TRBV5-6,TRBJ1-1,CASSPVTDLALTEAFF
TRBV4-2,TRBJ1-3,CASSPHRGGTGSGNTIYF
TRBV6-6,NA,CASGQFTPYEQYF
TRBV27,TRBJ1-5,CASSSSGTGNQPQHF
TRBV30,TRBJ1-1,CAWSVRFFDSGTEAFF
TRBV27,TRBJ2-7,CASSLSPERGRYEQYF
TRBV29-1,TRBJ2-5,CSVGGQGPAETQYF
TRBV29-1,TRBJ1-3,CSAYRDGSGNTIYF
TRBV18,TRBJ2-6,CASSPRHPRQGANSGANVLTF
TRBV5-1,TRBJ1-2,CASSRRDRAYGYTF
TRBV11-2,TRBJ2-3,CASSRGDTQYF
TRBV7-9,TRBJ2-6,CASSLIRDSGANVLTF
TRBV19,TRBJ2-5,CASSIGLAGGRETQYF
TRBV6-5,TRBJ1-6,CASSYSTANGDSPLHF
TRBV9,TRBJ2-3,CASSSRLAGTSTDTQYF
TRBV7-9,TRBJ1-5,CASSLGGTTGQPQHF
TRBV5-1,TRBJ1-1,CASRITGGEAFF
TRBV19,TRBJ2-5,CASSFGQETQYF
TRBV10-3,TRBJ1-5,CAISEGEYQPQHF
TRBV6-5,TRBJ1-3,CASSYSIGAAGNTIYF
TRBV6-6,TRBJ2-1,CASSFPDRSMEQFF